This paragraph reports one T cell receptor (beta chain). This clonotype was detected ten times or more. Its antigen is unknown. The input lacks base qualities; no much larger clone sits a single base away. Via the germline V gene, CDR1 is ENHRY and CDR2 SYGVKD. The CDR3 goes from the cysteine to the phenylalanine over 14 residues. The only DNA kept is the CDR3, 42 bases in frame from the first base. V has 4 bases trimmed and J has 8 bases trimmed; junction bases matching no gene number 9. Taken with the paper, the label for time point translates to: newly diagnosed GD, antithyroid drugs for less than 3 months. For both TCR sequencing and RNA sequencing, RNA was extracted from PBMCs using TRIzol. The diagnosis of Graves' disease followed American Thyroid Association guidelines. Patients for the study were recruited at an endocrinology department in Xi'an, China. Each patient gave about 10 milliliters of peripheral blood, collected in an EDTA anticoagulant tube. Ficoll Paque Plus density gradient separation was used to isolate PBMCs, and no further T cell sorting was done. An Agilent 2100 Bioanalyzer and agarose gel were used to check RNA quality, and a NanoDrop 2000 was used to measure RNA concentration.

Library method: multiplex PCR. Sequencing instrument: Illumina HiSeq 4000. iRepertoire HTBI primers and Arm-PCR amplification of CDR3 regions were used to construct TCR beta libraries. Before sequencing, the PCR products went through gel purification. The paper's data handling went like this. Across samples, roughly 60 TRBV and over 11 TRBJ segments were identified and used for gene usage analysis of CDR3 amino acid clonotypes. Filtered high-quality paired reads were merged into contigs using COPE and FqMerger. BLAST was used to align contigs to IMGT TRBV, TRBD and TRBJ reference genes, and CDR3 was defined according to IMGT. Highly expanded clones were defined as clonotypes with a frequency above 0.1%. Shannon entropy served as the measure of repertoire diversity, while the Gini coefficient captured V-J evenness. A clonotype was considered public if more than one individual shared it. Using fastp trimming at Q25 and MiXCR clonotype assembly, TCRdb reanalyzed the public sequencing data and kept in-frame beta chains. Rows are unified per CDR3 protein, each entry keeping the most common DNA and genes. The V and J calls and clone size are TCRdb's, not the authors'. The sample contains roughly 500,000 distinct CDR3 sequences, approximately 12% of them found a single time. Approximately 9.3% of the sample is held by the ten biggest clonotypes.

The sample is drawn from a study of regulatory T cells in long-lasting Graves disease (dated by TCRdb to the early 2020s). As for the study more broadly: Antithyroid drugs had been taken for less than 3 months by newly diagnosed Graves' disease patients. A total of 33 samples underwent TCR sequencing: some 13 from persistent and some 20 from newly diagnosed Graves' disease patients. Persistent Graves' disease patients were compared with newly diagnosed Graves' disease patients by peripheral blood TCR sequencing and RNA sequencing. The study was conducted in China and was registered as a clinical trial. Study-level results and caveats: Sequencing and analysis were restricted to the TCR beta chain. The authors acknowledged the small sample size as a limitation that may reduce accuracy. Peripheral blood alone was examined, since thyroid tissue, which constituted the primary lesion, could not be accessed. Compared with newly diagnosed patients, persistent Graves' disease patients had lower TCR Shannon entropy and fewer highly expanded clones, which suggests clonal expansion. Persistent patients shared more public clonotypes among themselves (roughly 2,700) than newly diagnosed patients did (about 900). TRBV28, TRBJ1-2 and TRBJ2-5 were preferentially used in persistent disease, while TRBV20-1 and TRBJ2-1 were favored in newly diagnosed disease.

This sample also belongs to another study, concerning T cells in Graves' hyperthyroidism and ophthalmopathy. The other study reports the following: Stable Graves' hyperthyroidism was defined as no progression to ophthalmopathy during 18 months of follow-up. Hyperthyroidism patients were newly diagnosed, had a disease duration of under 2 months, and were aged 18 to 65 years. The study excluded patients with uncontrolled infections, other autoimmune diseases, pregnancy or lactation. Diagnoses relied on clinical symptoms, serum thyroxine and TRAb, thyroid ultrasound and orbital computed tomography. The first round of RT-PCR for the TCR CDR3 was performed with the HTBI primer set and the Qiagen OneStep RT-PCR kit. Most expanded thyroid clonotypes (frequency above 0.001) were also detected in blood, suggesting blood repertoires may reflect thyroid immune responses. A 13 V-J signature model separated ophthalmopathy from stable hyperthyroidism, with roughly 88% sensitivity and roughly 81% specificity in cross-validation and 80%/75% in testing. In validation, the model predicted progression to ophthalmopathy with over 65% sensitivity and 72% to 85% specificity, a median of around six months before onset. To identify TCR V-J signatures that set the groups apart, the researchers used a discovery cohort of about a hundred patients, made up of fewer than 50 with Graves' ophthalmopathy and 57 with stable Graves' hyperthyroidism. Prospective prediction of ophthalmopathy was tested in an independent validation cohort of some 20 hyperthyroidism patients and approximately 17 patients who later progressed to ophthalmopathy. For training and testing, the approximately 97 patients in the discovery cohort were randomly divided in a 7:3 ratio. In more than 5 Graves' hyperthyroidism patients, the study also compared T-cell repertoires from thyroid tissue with T-cell repertoires from blood. After blood sampling, hyperthyroidism patients were treated with methimazole at a starting dose of 30 mg daily, and ophthalmopathy patients were treated with high-dose intravenous methylprednisolone. Libraries were constructed in a second round of multiplex PCR, after which size selection and purification were carried out. Paired-end sequencing of the libraries was performed with 100 bp reads on an Illumina HiSeq2000. SOAPnuke was used to process the raw data, throwing out any read that contained adapters or uncalled bases, had a mean Phred below 15, or lacked an exact constant-primer or identifier match. High-quality paired reads were merged using COPE v1.2.5, and each unique nucleotide sequence was defined as a clonotype. MiTCR v1.1 was used to align the clonotypes against IMGT TRBV, TRBD and TRBJ reference segments. The analysis was restricted to V-J combinations with a frequency above 0.0001, which together covered roughly 99% of the repertoires. The TCS score was defined as F50 (clonal expansion) divided by E x V (chaos), with BLOSUM62-based TCRdist calculated between CDR3 peptides within each V-J. Welch's t-statistics and random forest reduced approximately 520 V-J features to roughly 13, which were used in a naive Bayes classifier (R e1071). Sample size was not statistically predetermined, and investigators were not blinded to group allocation. TCR Vbeta CDR3 sequencing of 130 to 150 peripheral blood samples (over 40 ophthalmopathy, under 80 hyperthyroidism and some 17 progressor patients) is reported in the paper.

Material: peripheral blood mononuclear cells (PBMCs), obtained at new diagnosis, from a patient treated with antithyroid drugs. Recombination linked TRBV10-3 to TRBJ1-2; TRBD1 aligns with 8 central bases. This clonotype was sampled from a man younger than 45 with Graves disease. Donor details come from another sample of the same person, matched by shared clones. This receptor carries the CDR3 CAISGGQGAGGYTF. The DNA is TGTGCCATCAGTGGGGGGCAGGGGGCAGGCGGCTACACCTTC.